This T cell receptor beta chain derives from a study of cytomegalovirus exposure and HLA in healthy donors (dated by TCRdb to between 2016 and 2019). For the wider study: According to a later analysis, the 120 validation repertoires were produced on the same platform as the approximately 600 repertoires of the first cohort. High-throughput TCR immunosequencing, statistical association of individual TCRs with disease status, and machine learning were combined to predict cytomegalovirus infection status. The aim of the study was to test whether cataloging public T cell receptors could identify signatures of past pathogen exposure. In addition to the first cohort of 500 to 850 subjects, a separate validation cohort of approximately 130 different subjects was used. Broad study findings and their caveats: The validation cohort had no HLA typing available for a later analysis, so co-occurrence within that cohort was assessed over all 110 or so repertoires. In vitro tests confirmed that three of the cytomegalovirus-associated TCR beta chains recognize cytomegalovirus antigens. While some public TCRs were present in many individuals, most TCR sequences turned up only very rarely across donors. The study listed 164 TCR beta chains as associated with cytomegalovirus. It was suggested by the authors that the approach could potentially be generalized to other disease states and immunological phenotypes. The classifier was reported to diagnose cytomegalovirus status with high specificity and sensitivity in both the original and validation cohorts. A later analysis found that TCRs clustered in the first cohort also tended to co-occur in the 100 to 150 validation repertoires, with about 94% of cluster scores above 0.

V loses 0 bases of germline sequence and J loses 7 bases, and the interval between the two ends is 21 bases. The CDR3 has 18 amino acids, counting the end cysteine and phenylalanine. The CDR3 DNA has 54 bases and is translated from base 1. The CDR1 and CDR2 encoded by the germline V gene are MGHRA and YSYEKL. The receptor library was made with the immunoSEQ multiplex PCR assay. Under the source paper's analysis protocol: A statistical classification framework was built to diagnose cytomegalovirus status from the catalog of TCR beta chain sequences. TCRdb obtained this table from immuneACCESS and retained in-frame rearrangements with V and J assigned. These tables miss some clones; where compared with another copy, unresolved V genes account for less than half of the shortfall, and the remainder is unexplained. That table is the source of V, J and clone size, and D and trimming were worked out from the DNA. The sample data list approximately 270,000 clones, and roughly 85% of these were observed just once. Of the sample, 1% falls within the top ten clones.

Donors formed part of the validation cohort, which comprised fewer than 150 subjects and was distinct from the first cohort of 690 or so subjects. Note on this clone: There is no known antigen for this receptor. No clone much larger than this one lies a single base away; base qualities are absent.

Specimen: PBMCs. The receptor chain draws on TRBV4-1 and TRBJ1-4, with a weak D call of TRBD1 (5 bases match). The receptor's source is a woman aged 18-35 years in good health and CMV-seronegative. The CDR3 reads CASSQDPSGAGRAEKLFF. The DNA sequence reads TGCGCCAGCAGCCAAGATCCCTCTGGGGCAGGGCGAGCTGAAAAACTGTTTTTT.